This T cell receptor (beta chain) was captured by sequencing in a study of T cell responses to AZD1222 COVID-19 vaccine. Study-level background: Investigators merged groups given second doses at roughly 4 or roughly 12 weeks.

General study points: Donors were chiefly white British, with a greater number of females, and clonal diversity was perhaps underestimated. Distributed over spike, vaccine-associated CD4 TCRs predominated at 160-218 and 743-854. Seropositivity was recorded at baseline in only 6 or 7 AZD1222 recipients.

The CDR3 has 14 amino acids. CDR1 KGHDR and CDR2 SFDVKD come from the germline V gene. The germline V and J ends were trimmed by 6 bases and 0 bases, with 8 bases remaining between them. Concerning this clone itself: Its antigen is not known.

The method was immunoSEQ multiplex PCR; TCRdb's version includes in-frame clones alone and lacks a portion of them. The sample carries over 150,000 clones, 88% recorded once. The clonotype comes from an adult in good health. The chain has TRBV24-1 and TRBJ1-5; no clear D gene. The specimen comprised peripheral blood, sampled on day 0 of AZD1222 vaccination. The chain's CDR3 is CATSTGYSNQPQHF. The DNA of the CDR3 is TGTGCCACCAGTACGGGTTATAGCAATCAGCCCCAGCATTTT.